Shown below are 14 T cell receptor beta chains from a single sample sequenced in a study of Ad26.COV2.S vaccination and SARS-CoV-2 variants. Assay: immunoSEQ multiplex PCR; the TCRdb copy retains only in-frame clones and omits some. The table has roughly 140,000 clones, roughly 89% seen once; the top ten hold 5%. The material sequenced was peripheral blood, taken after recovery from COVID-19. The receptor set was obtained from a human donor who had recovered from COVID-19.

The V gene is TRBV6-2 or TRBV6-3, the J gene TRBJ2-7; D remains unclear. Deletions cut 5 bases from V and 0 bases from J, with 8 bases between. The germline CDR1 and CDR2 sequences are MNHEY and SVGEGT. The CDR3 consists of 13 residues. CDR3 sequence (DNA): TGTGCCAGCAGTCCGACGGACTCCTACGAGCAGTACTTC. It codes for CASSPTDSYEQYF.

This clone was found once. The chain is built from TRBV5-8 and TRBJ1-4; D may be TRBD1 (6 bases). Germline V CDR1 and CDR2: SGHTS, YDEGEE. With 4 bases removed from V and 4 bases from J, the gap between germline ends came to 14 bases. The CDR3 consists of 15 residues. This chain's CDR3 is CASSPRTASNEKLFF. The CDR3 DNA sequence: TGTGCCAGCAGCCCCCGGACAGCGAGTAATGAAAAACTGTTTTTT.

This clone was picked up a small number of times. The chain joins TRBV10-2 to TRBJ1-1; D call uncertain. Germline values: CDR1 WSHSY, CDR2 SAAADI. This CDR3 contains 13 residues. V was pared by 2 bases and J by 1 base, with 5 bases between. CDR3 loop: CASSETENTEAFF. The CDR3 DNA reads TGCGCCAGCAGTGAGACAGAGAACACTGAAGCTTTCTTT.

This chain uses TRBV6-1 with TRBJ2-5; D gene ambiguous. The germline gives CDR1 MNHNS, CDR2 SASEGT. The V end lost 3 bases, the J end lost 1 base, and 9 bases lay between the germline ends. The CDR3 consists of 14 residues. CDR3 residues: CASSEFRAQETQYF. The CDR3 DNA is TGTGCCAGCAGTGAGTTTAGGGCCCAAGAGACCCAGTACTTC.

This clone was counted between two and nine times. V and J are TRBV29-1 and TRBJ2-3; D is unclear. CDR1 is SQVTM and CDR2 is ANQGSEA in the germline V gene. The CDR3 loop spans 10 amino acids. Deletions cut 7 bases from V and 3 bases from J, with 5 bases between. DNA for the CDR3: TGCAGCGGGGGTACAGATACGCAGTATTTT. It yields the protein CSGGTDTQYF.

CDR3 DNA sequence: TGTGCCAGCAGCTCCAGAGCGGGGGGGCTGTCTAGGACCAATGAGCAGTTCTTC. This sequence encodes CASSSRAGGLSRTNEQFF. The V and J genes are TRBV11-2 and TRBJ2-1; 10 nucleotides match TRBD2. The germline V gene encodes CDR1 SGHAT and CDR2 FQNNGV. There are 18 residues in the CDR3. Germline trimming cut 4 bases from V and 6 bases from J; bases unmatched to any gene: 15.

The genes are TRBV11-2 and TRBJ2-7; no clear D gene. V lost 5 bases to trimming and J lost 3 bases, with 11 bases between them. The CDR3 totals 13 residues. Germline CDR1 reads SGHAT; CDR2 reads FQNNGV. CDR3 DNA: TGTGCCAGCAGCCTGACAAGTTACTACGAGCAGTACTTC. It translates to CASSLTSYYEQYF.

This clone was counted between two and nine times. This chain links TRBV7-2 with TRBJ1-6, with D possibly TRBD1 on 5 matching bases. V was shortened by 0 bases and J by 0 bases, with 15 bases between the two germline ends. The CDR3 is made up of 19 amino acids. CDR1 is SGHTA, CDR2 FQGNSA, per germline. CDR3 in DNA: TGTGCCAGCAGCTTAGCGCTTGGGGGGATGGGCTCCTATAATTCACCCCTCCACTTT. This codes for CASSLALGGMGSYNSPLHF.

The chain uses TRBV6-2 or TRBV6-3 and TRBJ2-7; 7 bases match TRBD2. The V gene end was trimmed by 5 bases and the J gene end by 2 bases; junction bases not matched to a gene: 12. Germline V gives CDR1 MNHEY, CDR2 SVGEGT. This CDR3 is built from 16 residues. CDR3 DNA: TGTGCCAGCAGTACCTGGGGGGGGGTCAAGGCCTACGAGCAGTACTTC. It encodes CASSTWGGVKAYEQYF.

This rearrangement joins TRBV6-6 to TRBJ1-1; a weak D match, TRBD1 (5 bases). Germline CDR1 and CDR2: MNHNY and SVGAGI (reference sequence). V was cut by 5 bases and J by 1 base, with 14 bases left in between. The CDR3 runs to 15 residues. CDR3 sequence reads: CASSKTQTANTEAFF. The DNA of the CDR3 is TGTGCCAGCAGTAAAACCCAGACAGCGAACACTGAAGCTTTCTTT.

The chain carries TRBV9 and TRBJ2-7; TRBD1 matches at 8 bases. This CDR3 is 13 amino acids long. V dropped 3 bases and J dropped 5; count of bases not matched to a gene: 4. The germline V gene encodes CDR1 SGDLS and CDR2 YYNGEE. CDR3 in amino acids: CASSADRVDEQYF. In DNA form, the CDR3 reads TGTGCCAGCAGCGCGGACAGGGTCGACGAGCAGTACTTC.

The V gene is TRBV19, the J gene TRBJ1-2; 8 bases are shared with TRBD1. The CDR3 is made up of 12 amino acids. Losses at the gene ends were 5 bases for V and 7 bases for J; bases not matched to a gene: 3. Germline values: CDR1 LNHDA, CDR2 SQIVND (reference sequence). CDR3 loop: CASSFDRGGYTF. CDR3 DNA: TGTGCCAGTAGTTTTGACAGGGGTGGCTACACCTTC.

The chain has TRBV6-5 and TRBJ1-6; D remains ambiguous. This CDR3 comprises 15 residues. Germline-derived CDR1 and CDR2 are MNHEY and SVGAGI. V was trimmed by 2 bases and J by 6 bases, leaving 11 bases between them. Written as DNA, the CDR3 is TGTGCCAGCAGTTACGGTAGTCGCCTTAATTCACCCCTCCACTTT. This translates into CASSYGSRLNSPLHF.

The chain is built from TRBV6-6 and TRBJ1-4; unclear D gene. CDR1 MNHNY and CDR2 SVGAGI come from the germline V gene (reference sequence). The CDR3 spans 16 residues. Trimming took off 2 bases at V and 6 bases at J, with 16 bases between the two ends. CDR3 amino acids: CASSYRPTPGHEKLFF. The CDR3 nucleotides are TGTGCCAGCAGTTACCGGCCCACCCCGGGCCATGAAAAACTGTTTTTT.